One T cell receptor (beta chain) is described in this entry. Its antigen remains unknown. The CDR3 is 15 amino acids. Germline V gives CDR1 SGHNT, CDR2 YYREEE (reference sequence). The ends lost 4 bases at V and 5 bases at J; junction bases unmatched: 12. This entry comes from a study of cytomegalovirus exposure and HLA in healthy donors. On the study more broadly: Approximately 170 million T cells yielded around 120 million unique TCR beta sequences in earlier analysis.

Findings and limits, study-wide: In a later analysis, TCR beta V- and J-gene trimming was associated with a missense DCLRE1C variant.

Primers included in the PCR were 60 Vbeta and 13 Jbeta primers. The protocol was immunoSEQ multiplex PCR, while the TCRdb copy is restricted to in-frame clones and leaves out a portion. This sample carries approximately 110,000 clones, around three quarters of them seen once, and the ten largest clones take about 3.1%. The receptor was isolated from a middle-aged woman in good health and CMV-seronegative. The chain links TRBV5-4 to TRBJ2-7; TRBD2 aligns across 7 bases. Sequencing input: PBMCs. The CDR3, as DNA: TGTGCCAGCAGCGGATGGGGCGGGAGTTCCCACGAGCAGTACTTC. This sequence encodes CASSGWGGSSHEQYF. Variable domain in full (rest from reference TRBV5-4 and TRBJ2-7): ETGVTQSPTHLIKTRGQQVTLRCSSQSGHNTVSWYQQALGQGPQFIFQYYREEENGRGNFPPRFSGLQFPNYSSELNVNALELDDSALYLCASSGWGGSSHEQYFGPGTRLTVT.